The TCR beta chain under discussion was sequenced for a study of T cells in tumors after PD-1 blockade (dated by TCRdb to between 2018 and 2021). In the study overall: Exclusion criteria were prior checkpoint blockade, use of systemic immunosuppressants, or recent radiotherapy or other anti-cancer therapy within 4 weeks. Treatment consisted of either cemiplimab 350 mg every 2 weeks or pembrolizumab 200 mg every 3 weeks. A subset of patients also received ongoing daily vismodegib 150 mg during anti-PD-1 treatment. On average, peripheral blood samples had some 110,000 TCR templates (range 24,679-257,772) and about 35,000 unique clonotypes. Paired single-cell RNA and TCR sequencing was performed on site-matched tumors from BCC or SCC patients before and after anti-PD-1 therapy. To compare clonotypes in blood and tumor, bulk TCR sequencing was done on 9 to 10 peripheral blood samples taken from 4 or 5 patients. RECIST version 1.1 was used to evaluate clinical response.

Per the germline V gene (reference sequence), SGHAT is the CDR1 and FQDESV is the CDR2. V is cut by 3 bases and J by 6 bases, and the space between the germline ends is 9 bases. Including cysteine and phenylalanine, the CDR3 has 14 amino acids. The retained sequence is limited to the CDR3, 42 bases, with the frame set at the first base. Comment on this clone: Its antigen is unknown. No quality values exist for individual bases; no much larger clone is one base distant.

The immunoSEQ platform was used to carry out deep TCRbeta sequencing. For the original study's pipeline: Only productive rearrangements were exported from the immunoSEQ Analyzer for further analysis. T cell phenotypes were assigned to bulk TCRbeta clonotypes by matching to single-cell RNA+TCR-seq clones sharing the same TCRbeta sequence. Tumor enrichment of a clone was calculated by dividing the clone's tumor frequency by the clone's PBMC frequency, both taken from bulk TCR sequencing. GLIPH was used to sort TCRs into specificity groups, which are clusters of distinct TCRs that likely recognize common antigens through shared CDR3 motifs. TCRdb retrieved this table from immuneACCESS and kept in-frame rearrangements only. Not all clones are present; in checked studies, unresolved V genes account for under half, and no reason is known for the remainder. That table gives V, J and clone size, and the DNA gave D and trimming. The sample yields around 50,000 clones; 75% to 80% were counted once. The ten largest account for 16% of the sample.

Reading the label with the study, this specimen's time point is: before anti-PD-1 therapy. Genomic DNA extracted from tumor biopsies or peripheral blood was used for bulk TCRbeta sequencing, with input ranging from roughly 600 ng to 6,004 ng. Histologically proven advanced or metastatic basal or squamous cell carcinoma was present in all patients, all of whom were poor candidates for surgical resection. The basal cell carcinoma cohort was made up of fewer than 13 patients, and bulk tumor TCR sequencing was performed for several of these patients. The study at large found these results: Where the novel T cell clones came from was not determined, and possible sources could include lymphoid organs or rare unexpanded clones inside the tumor or in the tumor periphery. Roughly 41% of the TCR clonotypes from tumors also showed up in blood, and some novel exhausted tumor clones were present in pre-treatment blood, which suggests peripheral recruitment.

This receptor chain uses TRBV11-1 and TRBJ1-6; matching of 6 bases hints at TRBD1 as the D gene. The TCR comes from a human donor with basal cell carcinoma. Material: PBMCs, obtained before anti-PD-1 treatment. The DNA sequence reads TGTGCCAGCAGCTTTAGGGGGGGTAATTCACCCCTCCACTTT. The resulting protein is CASSFRGGNSPLHF.